The rows below give T cell receptor beta chains drawn from one sample of a study of blood T cells in healthy people across ages. MiXCR was run by TCRdb on the 5' RACE reads, yielding one entry per CDR3 protein. The sample lists 1 million or so distinct CDR3 sequences, 25% occurring once. These data also formed part of another study, on T cells of mothers and their children.

The sequenced material came from blood. Every receptor here comes from a girl aged 2 to 9 in good health. Each CDR3 is given with its conserved first and last residue. The D gene is left open where the match is weak. Part of the rows lack a size; the others show once, few, many or a class for expanded clones.

d_call	clone_size	v_call	j_call	cdr3_nt	cdr3_aa
TRBD2	few	TRBV7-9	TRBJ2-3	TGTGCCAGCAGCCCCAAGGGACTAGCGGGGCTGTTAGATACGCAGTATTTT	CASSPKGLAGLLDTQYF
.	few	TRBV9	TRBJ2-1	TGTGCCAGCAGCTCGAGCGGCGGGTATGGGAATGAGCAGTTCTTC	CASSSSGGYGNEQFF
.	few	TRBV29-1	TRBJ2-4	TGCAGCTCTAGGGAAGGGAAAAACATTCAGTACTTC	CSSREGKNIQYF
.	.	TRBV7-9	TRBJ1-1	TGTGCCAGCAGCTTTGCGACATGGAGGGCGTTGGGGGATTTCCCTGAAGCTTTCTTT	CASSFATWRALGDFPEAFF
.	few	TRBV4-1	TRBJ2-5	TGCGCCAGCAGCCAAGAGGGGTCACTCTTTGAGACCCAGTACTTC	CASSQEGSLFETQYF
.	once	TRBV7-9	TRBJ2-2	TGCGCCAGCAGATATAAGACAGGAGCGAACACCGGGGAGCTGTTTTTT	CASRYKTGANTGELFF
TRBD2	.	TRBV27	TRBJ2-1	TGTGCCAGCAGCTACATTGGCGGGAGGGCCTACAATGAGCAGTTCTTC	CASSYIGGRAYNEQFF
TRBD1	.	TRBV6-2/TRBV6-3	TRBJ1-1	TGTGCCAGCAGTTGGACAGGGGCCACTGAAGCTTTCTTT	CASSWTGATEAFF
.	few	TRBV6-6	TRBJ2-5	TGTGCCAGCAGTCGCAACATGAGGGAGACCCAGTACTTC	CASSRNMRETQYF
TRBD1	few	TRBV29-1	TRBJ2-7	TGCAGCGTTGAAGATTTCGGGACAGGGGATCATCCCTCCTACGAGCAGTACTTC	CSVEDFGTGDHPSYEQYF
.	.	TRBV4-1	TRBJ2-3	TGCGCCAGCAGCAAAGCGGAAAGCACAGATACGCAGTATTTT	CASSKAESTDTQYF
.	few	TRBV7-3	TRBJ2-1	TGTGCCAGCAGCCCCAACCTAGCACTGGAGGAGAATGAGCAGTTCTTC	CASSPNLALEENEQFF
.	few	TRBV5-5	TRBJ2-5	TGTCCCAGCAGCTCGAGGGGGGTTCGAGAGACCCAGTACTTC	CPSSSRGVRETQYF
.	.	TRBV7-9	TRBJ2-3	TGTGCCAGCAGCTTTGGACTCGACACAGATACGCAGTATTTT	CASSFGLDTDTQYF
.	.	TRBV10-3	TRBJ2-7	TGTGCCATCTTCGTCGTGAGGGAGAACGAGCAGTACTTC	CAIFVVRENEQYF
.	.	TRBV6-5	TRBJ1-4	TGTGCCAGCAGTTACGGTTTTACGCTGTTTTTT	CASSYGFTLFF
.	.	TRBV25-1	TRBJ2-1	TGTGCCAGCAGTGAATATTCTTCGGGCCCGCGTAACAATGAGCAGTTCTTC	CASSEYSSGPRNNEQFF
.	.	TRBV4-1	TRBJ2-1	TGCGCCAGCAGCCAAGTAGGGGGGGGGCTTCACAATGAGCAGTTCTTC	CASSQVGGGLHNEQFF
TRBD2	few	TRBV3-1	TRBJ2-1	TGTGCCAGCAGCGCACTAGCGGGCTTCGATGAGCAGTTCTTC	CASSALAGFDEQFF
.	.	TRBV7-9	TRBJ1-1	TGTGCCAGCAGCTTAAATTGGAAGAACACTGAAGCTTTCTTT	CASSLNWKNTEAFF
.	few	TRBV27	TRBJ2-3	TGTGCCAGCAGTTCGGGGAGCCTCACAGATACGCAGTATTTT	CASSSGSLTDTQYF
TRBD1	.	TRBV29-1	TRBJ2-7	TGCAGCGTTGGGACAACAGGACAGGGCTACGAGCAGTACTTC	CSVGTTGQGYEQYF
.	.	TRBV28	TRBJ1-4	TGTGCCAGCGGTACAGGGACTGTTAATGAAAAACTGTTTTTT	CASGTGTVNEKLFF
TRBD2	.	TRBV3-1	TRBJ2-3	TGTGCCAGCAGCCAAGATCCTGTCCGGACTAGTGGTTATGCGGAAGATACGCAGTATTTT	CASSQDPVRTSGYAEDTQYF
TRBD1	few	TRBV20-1	TRBJ2-7	TGCAGTGCTACCGTTCCCCGGGCCGGGACAGGGGGCGCGAGTGACGAGCAGTACTTC	CSATVPRAGTGGASDEQYF
TRBD2	.	TRBV20-1	TRBJ2-7	TGCATTGCTCCCTCGGCTAGCGGGATTGGCGAGCAGTACTTC	CIAPSASGIGEQYF
TRBD1	.	TRBV4-1	TRBJ2-7	TGCGCCAGCAGCCAAGATCGCGGACAGGTGATCTACGAGCAGTACTTC	CASSQDRGQVIYEQYF
.	.	TRBV10-3	TRBJ2-3	TGTGCCATCAGTGCAACAGCGGGTTTAGCGGATACGCAGTATTTT	CAISATAGLADTQYF
.	few	TRBV7-2	TRBJ2-3	TGTGCCAGCAGCCTACAGGAATTTAGCACAGATACGCAGTATTTT	CASSLQEFSTDTQYF
TRBD2	.	TRBV28	TRBJ2-1	TGTGCCAGCAGTGTACCCGGGACTAGCGGGAGGGCCGAGAATGAGCAGTTCTTC	CASSVPGTSGRAENEQFF
TRBD2	.	TRBV7-2	TRBJ2-5	TGTGCCAGCAGCTTAGGGCGGGGGGGCCGAGAGACCCAGTACTTC	CASSLGRGGRETQYF
TRBD1	.	TRBV15	TRBJ2-5	TGTGCCACCAGCAGAGCTCTGGGGACAGTCCAAGAGACCCAGTACTTC	CATSRALGTVQETQYF
TRBD2	.	TRBV28	TRBJ2-3	TGTGCCAGCAGTTTGTTACTAGCGGGAGGGATCCAGTATTTT	CASSLLLAGGIQYF
TRBD2	.	TRBV9	TRBJ2-4	TGTGCCAGCGCTAGCGGGAACCCGAAAGCCAAAAACATTCAGTACTTC	CASASGNPKAKNIQYF
.	.	TRBV20-1	TRBJ1-1	TGCAGTGCTTGGGCCCGAAACACTGAAGCTTTCTTT	CSAWARNTEAFF
.	few	TRBV7-3	TRBJ2-5	TGTGCCAGCAGCTTAGGGATTGACACCTACCAAGAGACCCAGTACTTC	CASSLGIDTYQETQYF
TRBD1	.	TRBV9	TRBJ1-2	TGTGCCAGCAGCGTCGACAGGGGGTATGGCTACACCTTC	CASSVDRGYGYTF
.	.	TRBV4-2	TRBJ2-1	TGTGCCAGCAGCCCCCGACTAGGGGGTGAGCAGTTCTTC	CASSPRLGGEQFF
.	few	TRBV4-2	TRBJ1-1	TGTGCCAGCAGCCAAGATGGAGGCAAAACTGAAGCTTTCTTT	CASSQDGGKTEAFF
TRBD1	.	TRBV6-2/TRBV6-3	TRBJ1-1	TGTGCCAGCAAGGGGGACAGTCTCACTGAAGCTTTCTTT	CASKGDSLTEAFF
.	few	TRBV2	TRBJ1-2	TGTGCCAGCAATGACATGGAGCCCAACTATGGCTACACCTTC	CASNDMEPNYGYTF
.	.	TRBV7-2	TRBJ1-1	TGTGCCAGCAGCCCCGAAGGGATTCCACGCGCTTTCTTT	CASSPEGIPRAFF
TRBD1	.	TRBV29-1	TRBJ2-4	TGCAGCGTTGGGGACAGCAAAAACATTCAGTACTTC	CSVGDSKNIQYF
TRBD1	.	TRBV6-1	TRBJ2-1	TGTGCCAGCGGGCCGGGGACAGGGAGGTCCTACAATGAGCAGTTCTTC	CASGPGTGRSYNEQFF
.	once	TRBV4-1	TRBJ2-2	TGCGCCAGCAGCCAATTGATCAGGGAACCGGGCACCGGGGAGCTGTTTTTT	CASSQLIREPGTGELFF
.	few	TRBV9	TRBJ2-5	TGTGCCAGCAGCGCCCTGGCCGGCAAAGAGACCCAGTACTTC	CASSALAGKETQYF
TRBD2	.	TRBV20-1	TRBJ2-5	TGCAGTGCTTCTACTAGCGGGAGTATTGAGACCCAGTACTTC	CSASTSGSIETQYF